The 26 T cell receptor beta chains below all came from one sample that was sequenced in a study of CD8+ T cells in alopecia areata. Treatment meaning: oral pan-JAK inhibitor, 5-10 mg twice daily. RNA was extracted and reverse transcribed into cDNA as the sequencing template. TCRdb's table, derived via immunoSEQ multiplex PCR, lists solely in-frame clones and lacks some. This repertoire shows a few hundred thousand clones, more than 30% found once; its top ten account for 0.45% to 0.55%. The specimen was CD4+ T cells sorted from blood, collected between weeks 30 and 35, from a patient treated with tofacitinib. Receptor source: a human donor with alopecia areata.

The CDR3 loop is CAWSVLLAGVYEQYF. CDR3 sequence (DNA): TGTGCCTGGAGTGTATTACTAGCGGGAGTCTACGAGCAGTACTTC. J is TRBJ2-7 and V is TRBV30; 11 nucleotides agree with TRBD2. This CDR3 has 15 residues. V lost 0 bases to trimming and J lost 3 bases; unmatched junction nucleotides: 4. Germline assignment: CDR1 GTSNPN and CDR2 SVGIG (reference sequence).

This clone was found a few times. V is TRBV29-1 and J is TRBJ1-2; 11 bases match TRBD1. The CDR3 is made up of 13 amino acids. Germline CDR1 is SQVTM and CDR2 is ANQGSEA. V was pared by 4 bases and J by 7 bases, with 5 bases of the junction left unmatched. This chain's CDR3 is CSVAGQGAIGYTF. Written as DNA, the CDR3 is TGCAGCGTTGCCGGACAGGGGGCAATTGGCTACACCTTC. The whole variable domain, remainder taken from reference TRBV29-1 and TRBJ1-2, is SAVISQKPSRDICQRGTSLTIQCQVDSQVTMMFWYRQQPGQSLTLIATANQGSEATYESGFVIDKFPISRPNLTFSTLTVSNMSPEDSSIYLCSVAGQGAIGYTFGSGTRLTVV.

This clone has only a few counts. This rearrangement joins TRBV7-2 to TRBJ1-5; 7 bases match TRBD1. Germline trimming cut 3 bases from V and 6 bases from J; bases unmatched to any gene: 2. This CDR3 is built from 13 residues. Germline V CDR1 and CDR2: SGHTA, FQGNSA. Here the CDR3 DNA reads TGTGCCAGCAGCTTCGACAGGGTTCAGCCCCAGCATTTT. This gives the protein CASSFDRVQPQHF.

This clone came up a few times. CDR3 in DNA: TGTGCCAGCAGCTTGACAGGGGGCGCGAAGACCCAGTACTTC. It codes for CASSLTGGAKTQYF. The chain is built from TRBV7-9 and TRBJ2-5, with 10 nucleotides matching TRBD1. The trim removed 3 bases at V and 6 bases at J, leaving 4 bases unmatched. This CDR3 is built from 14 residues. Germline CDR1 and CDR2: SEHNR and FQNEAQ (reference sequence).

In its sample, this clone was seen once. V usage is TRBV15 and J usage is TRBJ2-1; either TRBD1 or TRBD2 may fit D (5 bases each). The V gene lost 5 bases and the J gene lost 5 bases, with 10 bases spanning the gap. The germline V gene encodes CDR1 LNHNV and CDR2 YYDKDF (reference sequence). The CDR3 is made up of 13 amino acids. DNA of the CDR3: TGTGCCACCAGCGGTGGGACGGACAATGAGCAGTTCTTC. It translates to CATSGGTDNEQFF.

This clone was observed a few times. This sample also contains other DNA sequences that code for the same CDR3. CDR3 bases: TGCGCCAGCAGCGGTACAGGGCCCTCCTACGAGCAGTACTTC. This sequence encodes CASSGTGPSYEQYF. J is TRBJ2-7 and V is TRBV5-1; TRBD1 might be the D (6 bases). The CDR3 runs to 14 residues. With 4 bases removed from V and 0 bases from J, the gap between germline ends came to 11 bases. In germline, CDR1 is SGHRS, CDR2 YFSETQ.

The V gene is TRBV9, the J gene TRBJ2-1; 9 nucleotides line up with TRBD1. The trim removed 4 bases at V and 5 bases at J, leaving 10 bases unmatched. The CDR3 runs 16 residues. Germline-derived CDR1 and CDR2 are SGDLS and YYNGEE. The CDR3 loop is CASSTRQGGTHNEQFF. The CDR3 DNA reads as TGTGCCAGCAGCACTCGACAGGGGGGAACACACAATGAGCAGTTCTTC.

The rearrangement uses TRBV4-1 and TRBJ1-1, with 7 nucleotides matching TRBD1. This CDR3 region has 15 residues. CDR1 is MGHRA and CDR2 is YSYEKL in the germline V gene. The V and J ends lost 3 bases and 2 bases, in that order; junction bases with no gene match: 6. CDR3 sequence: CASSHPGTANTEAFF. The CDR3 nucleotides read TGCGCCAGCAGCCATCCCGGGACAGCCAACACTGAAGCTTTCTTT.

V gene TRBV9 combines with J gene TRBJ2-7, with TRBD1 matching over 7 bases. After removal of 0 bases from V and 5 bases from J, the junction contained 5 bases not matched to a gene. Looked up from germline, CDR1 is SGDLS and CDR2 is YYNGEE. This CDR3 region has 14 residues. The CDR3 sequence is CASSVDQDRDEQYF. CDR3 DNA: TGTGCCAGCAGCGTAGATCAAGACAGGGACGAGCAGTACTTC.

This clone was seen a handful of times. This sequence joins TRBV10-3 and TRBJ1-1; 12 positions match TRBD1. The CDR3 runs 14 residues. Germline assignment: CDR1 ENHRY and CDR2 SYGVKD. V was pared by 8 bases and J by 1 base, with 2 bases of the junction left unmatched. The CDR3 sequence: CAIGTGGTNTEAFF. In DNA form, the CDR3 reads TGTGCCATCGGGACAGGGGGCACGAACACTGAAGCTTTCTTT.

Only a few counts were recorded for this clone. The chain employs TRBV5-1 and TRBJ1-1, with D perhaps TRBD1 (6 bases). The germline V gene encodes CDR1 SGHRS and CDR2 YFSETQ. V lost 5 bases to trimming and J lost 7 bases, with 15 bases between them. The length of the CDR3 is 13 residues. The CDR3 loop reads CASRPRGEGEAFF. CDR3 coding DNA: TGCGCCAGCAGGCCCAGGGGCGAGGGTGAAGCTTTCTTT.

The rearrangement joins TRBV5-1 to TRBJ1-1; D possibly corresponds to TRBD1 (5 bases). CDR1 is SGHRS and CDR2 is YFSETQ in the germline V gene. The length of the CDR3 is 14 residues. V gave up 0 bases and J gave up 4 bases, with 10 bases separating them. CDR3 sequence (DNA): TGCGCCAGCAGCTTGGCCCAGGGCGTCACTGAAGCTTTCTTT. It is translated as CASSLAQGVTEAFF.

The rearrangement uses TRBV29-1 and TRBJ2-7, with a weak D call TRBD2 (5 bases). The CDR3 is 14 amino acids. Trimming took off 5 bases at V and 0 bases at J, with 14 bases between the two ends. From germline, CDR1 is SQVTM and CDR2 ANQGSEA. The CDR3 spells CSVRSGSYSYEQYF. The CDR3 region has the DNA TGCAGCGTTCGCAGTGGGAGTTACTCCTACGAGCAGTACTTC.

This clone has a handful of counts. The V gene is TRBV7-8, the J gene TRBJ2-6; no clear D gene. This CDR3 region has 14 residues. Germline assignment: CDR1 SGHVS and CDR2 FQNEAQ. V lost 1 base and J 4 bases, leaving 5 bases between the germline ends. In DNA, the CDR3 is TGTGCCAGCAGCTTAGGACCGGGGGCCAACGTCCTGACTTTC. As protein: CASSLGPGANVLTF.

The chain joins TRBV30 to TRBJ2-7; possible D gene TRBD1, 6 bases. With 2 bases removed from V and 3 bases from J, the gap between germline ends came to 11 bases. The CDR3 is 13 amino acids. The germline V gene encodes CDR1 GTSNPN and CDR2 SVGIG (reference sequence). The CDR3 reads CAWSSDRNYEQYF. CDR3 DNA: TGTGCCTGGAGTAGCGACAGGAACTACGAGCAGTACTTC.

This clone showed up just a few times. The CDR3 region has the DNA TGTGCCAGCACTCCGGAAGAGACCCAGTACTTC. Its protein is CASTPEETQYF. The chain has TRBV2 and TRBJ2-5; D call uncertain. Deletions cut 7 bases from V and 3 bases from J, with 6 bases between. The germline V gene has CDR1 SNHLY and CDR2 FYNNEI. CDR3 size: 11 residues.

V gene TRBV9 combines with J gene TRBJ2-7; tentative D call: TRBD2 (7 bases). The V gene lost 4 bases and the J gene lost 4 bases, with 18 bases spanning the gap. Germline V CDR1 and CDR2: SGDLS, YYNGEE. The CDR3 runs to 15 residues. Here the CDR3 DNA reads TGTGCCAGCAGCCCGAGGGGGGGCTGGGGATACGAGCAGTACTTC. Amino acid sequence: CASSPRGGWGYEQYF.

As regards this clone: The sample carries other DNA sequences with the same CDR3. The chain has TRBV25-1 and TRBJ1-2; D ambiguous. The CDR3 covers 12 residues. CDR1 is MGHDK, CDR2 SYGVNS, per germline. V was cut by 2 bases and J by 5 bases, with 6 bases left in between. CDR3 nucleotides: TGTGCCAGCAGTGAACTGGGATATGGCTACACCTTC. Translation: CASSELGYGYTF.

The sample holds many counts of this clone. V usage is TRBV29-1 and J usage is TRBJ1-2, with a possible D match to TRBD1 (6 bases). Germline V lookup: CDR1 SQVTM, CDR2 ANQGSEA. This CDR3 is 13 amino acids long. Trimming removed 6 bases from V and 6 bases from J, with 17 bases in between. The CDR3 region is CSVNRKGVHGYTF. The CDR3 DNA is TGCAGCGTCAATAGAAAGGGGGTCCATGGCTACACCTTC.

The chain has TRBV25-1 and TRBJ1-1; the D is unclear. V gave up 1 base and J gave up 1 base, with 10 bases separating them. The V gene's germline CDR1 is MGHDK and CDR2 SYGVNS. The CDR3 runs 15 residues. The CDR3 is CASSEWTAKNTEAFF. In DNA, the CDR3 is TGTGCCAGCAGTGAATGGACGGCTAAGAACACTGAAGCTTTCTTT.

The chain has TRBV27 and TRBJ2-2; 11 bases are a match to TRBD2. Germline V gene sequence: CDR1 MNHEY, CDR2 SMNVEV (reference sequence). This CDR3 is 17 amino acids long. Unmatched junction bases numbered 14, after V lost 6 bases and J lost 8 bases. CDR3 amino acids: CASSGGGLAGGAGELFF. In DNA form, the CDR3 reads TGTGCCAGCAGCGGGGGGGGGCTAGCGGGAGGAGCTGGGGAGCTGTTTTTT.

This clone rates as medium-sized (0.01 to 0.1%). The CDR3 region is CAWSSGATDTQYF. DNA for the CDR3: TGTGCCTGGTCCTCGGGTGCTACAGATACGCAGTATTTT. The V gene is TRBV30, the J gene TRBJ2-3; D not certain. In germline, CDR1 is GTSNPN, CDR2 SVGIG (reference sequence). The V and J ends lost 5 bases and 3 bases respectively, with 12 bases between them. The CDR3 runs 13 residues.

This clone was counted ten times or more. The chain links TRBV13 to TRBJ1-5, with D possibly matching TRBD1 (5 bases). CDR3 length equals 16 residues. Trimming pared 5 bases from V and 4 bases from J, leaving 18 bases between. Looked up from germline, CDR1 is PRHDT and CDR2 is FYEKMQ (reference sequence). CDR3 sequence (DNA): TGTGCCAGCAGCCGCAGGGACGGACCCTTTAATCAGCCCCAGCATTTT. It yields the protein CASSRRDGPFNQPQHF.

The V gene is TRBV7-9, the J gene TRBJ1-2; D gene uncertain. V lost 6 bases and J lost 4, with 15 bases in between. This CDR3 has 14 amino acids. Germline V gives CDR1 SEHNR, CDR2 FQNEAQ (reference sequence). The CDR3 coding sequence is TGTGCCAGCAGGGAGCTAACCTCTCCCTATGGCTACACCTTC. Its protein product is CASRELTSPYGYTF.

This chain uses TRBV30 with TRBJ2-2, with 9 nucleotides matching TRBD1. The CDR3 loop spans 17 amino acids. From germline, CDR1 is GTSNPN and CDR2 SVGIG (reference sequence). Germline trimming cut 2 bases from V and 7 bases from J; bases unmatched to any gene: 14. The CDR3 here is CAWSLYRTGVLHGELFF. DNA of the CDR3: TGTGCCTGGAGTCTTTACAGGACAGGGGTTCTCCACGGGGAGCTGTTTTTT.

A remark on this clone: At one boundary the junction diverges from the germline segment, which might be a read error. Other DNA sequences in this specimen translate into the identical CDR3. The chain recombines TRBV4-1 with TRBJ2-1; no firm D call. CDR1 MGHRA and CDR2 YSYEKL come from the germline V gene. This CDR3 is built from 14 residues. CDR3 protein: CASSPTASYNEQFF. Here the CDR3 DNA reads TGTGCCAGCAGCCCCACAGCTTCCTACAATGAGCAGTTCTTC.